The entry that follows covers one TCR beta chain sequence. This sample was taken from a study of a mutant IDH1 vaccine in newly diagnosed glioma. On the study more broadly: A roughly 60% male, 37.5% female split and a mean age of roughly 37 years characterized treated patients.

CDR1 MNHEY and CDR2 SMNVEV come from the germline V gene (reference sequence). The ends lost 5 bases at V and 3 bases at J; junction bases unmatched: 6. There are 16 residues in the CDR3. Profiling relied on immunoSEQ multiplex PCR, and the TCRdb table lists in-frame clones only, not all of them. The repertoire holds tens of thousands of clones, with almost 85% as singletons. The time point was: baseline, week 1 (first vaccination visit). Described treatment: pre-vaccination baseline after standard-of-care therapy. This material consisted of PBMCs, taken from a glioma patient treated with radiotherapy, temozolomide or both. The chain has TRBV27 and TRBJ1-5, with 11 bases fitting TRBD1. The receptor's source is a man aged 35-49 years with glioma. Some clones in this sample may be carry-over from other donors' samples. CDR3 bases: TGTGCCAGCAGTACTAGGACAGGGGGCCCCAATCAGCCCCAGCATTTT. As protein: CASSTRTGGPNQPQHF.